These 5 T cell receptor beta chains were all obtained from the same sample, sequenced in a study of T cells in Graves' hyperthyroidism and ophthalmopathy. TCR beta CDR3 sequences were amplified from RNA transcripts. TCR CDR3 underwent first-round RT-PCR with the HTBI primer set. TCRdb processed the multiplex PCR reads anew with MiXCR; each CDR3 protein has one entry. The sample carries about 350,000 distinct CDR3 sequences, around 14% recorded once. Sequenced: blood. These receptors originate from a woman aged 30 to 39 with Graves' hyperthyroidism.

Many counts were recorded for this clonotype. The J gene is TRBJ2-2, the V gene TRBV27, with 12 bases that match TRBD2. The CDR3 runs 18 residues. Germline assignment: CDR1 MNHEY and CDR2 SMNVEV (reference sequence). The J segment lost 0 bases and the V segment lost 4 bases, leaving 6 bases of the junction unmatched. As DNA, the CDR3 is TGTGCCAGCAGTTCCGGACTAGCGGGATACCCGAACACCGGGGAGCTGTTTTTT. Its translation is CASSSGLAGYPNTGELFF.

This clonotype was seen ten or more times. The V call is TRBV5-1, the J call TRBJ2-1; 8 nucleotides match TRBD2. The CDR3 contains 14 residues. Germline CDR1 is SGHRS and CDR2 is YFSETQ. The trim removed 4 bases at V and 5 bases at J, leaving 5 bases unmatched. The CDR3, as DNA: TGCGCCAGCAGCATTAGCGGGACACACAATGAGCAGTTCTTC. Translating it yields CASSISGTHNEQFF.

Here the CDR3 reads CASLSGSYNEQFF. DNA for the CDR3: TGTGCCAGTCTGAGCGGGAGTTACAATGAGCAGTTCTTC. The V call is TRBV12-3 or TRBV12-4, the J call TRBJ2-1; 8 nucleotides line up with TRBD2. This CDR3 spans 13 amino acids. V lost 9 bases and J lost 4; bases outside the gene matches: 5.

Ten or more counts support this clonotype. This chain uses TRBV27 with TRBJ2-7; 14 positions match TRBD2. CDR1 is MNHEY, CDR2 SMNVEV, per germline (reference sequence). V was pared by 3 bases and J by 3 bases, with 7 bases of the junction left unmatched. The CDR3 covers 17 residues. Written as DNA, the CDR3 is TGTGCCAGCAGTTTCCCCCCGGGACTAGCGGGAGTCTACGAGCAGTACTTC. Translating it yields CASSFPPGLAGVYEQYF.

In this sample, this clonotype turned up a few times. V usage is TRBV12-3 or TRBV12-4 and J usage is TRBJ2-1; a possible D gene is TRBD2 (5 bases). Between the trimmed V and J ends, which lost 2 bases and 0 bases, there was a span of 11 bases. The CDR3 contains 16 residues. The CDR3, as DNA: TGTGCCAGCAGTTTATCGCGGGCCCTCTCCTACAATGAGCAGTTCTTC. Translation: CASSLSRALSYNEQFF.